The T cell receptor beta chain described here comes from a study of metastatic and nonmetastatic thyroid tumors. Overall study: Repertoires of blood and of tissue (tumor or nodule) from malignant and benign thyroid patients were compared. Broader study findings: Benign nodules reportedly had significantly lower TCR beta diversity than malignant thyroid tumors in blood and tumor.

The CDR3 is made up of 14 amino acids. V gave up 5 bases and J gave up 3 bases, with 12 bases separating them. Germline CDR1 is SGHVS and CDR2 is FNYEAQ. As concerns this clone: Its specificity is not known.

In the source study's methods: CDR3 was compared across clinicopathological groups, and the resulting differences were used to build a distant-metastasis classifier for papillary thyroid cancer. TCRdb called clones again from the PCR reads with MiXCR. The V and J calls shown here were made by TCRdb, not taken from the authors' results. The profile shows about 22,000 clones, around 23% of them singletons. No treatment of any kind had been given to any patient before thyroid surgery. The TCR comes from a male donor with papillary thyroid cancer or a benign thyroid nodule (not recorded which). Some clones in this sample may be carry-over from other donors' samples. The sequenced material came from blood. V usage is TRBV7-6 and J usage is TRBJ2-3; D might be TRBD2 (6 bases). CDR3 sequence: CASSGGEVTDTQYF. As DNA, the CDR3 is TGTGCCAGCAGCGGCGGGGAAGTAACAGATACGCAGTATTTT.